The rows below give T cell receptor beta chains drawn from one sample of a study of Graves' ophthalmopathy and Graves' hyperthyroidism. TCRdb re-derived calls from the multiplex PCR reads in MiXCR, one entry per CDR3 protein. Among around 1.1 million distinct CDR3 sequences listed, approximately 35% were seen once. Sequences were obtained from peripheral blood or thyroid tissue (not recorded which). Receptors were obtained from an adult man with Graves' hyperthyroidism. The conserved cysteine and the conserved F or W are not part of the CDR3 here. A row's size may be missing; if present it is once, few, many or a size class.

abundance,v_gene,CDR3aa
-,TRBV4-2,ASSQDRELGGYT
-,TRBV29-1,SAQGDRADEQY
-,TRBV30,AWTGGYQETQY
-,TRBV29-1,SASTRGQGRKSYT
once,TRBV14,ASSPGTKSYSPLH
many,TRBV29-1,SVDGGIETQY
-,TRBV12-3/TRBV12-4,ASSLGLAGVGQY
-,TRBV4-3,ASSQGGWGSYEQY
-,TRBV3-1,ASSQVPPHSPLH
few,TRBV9,ASSDPRRLGIPTNYGYT
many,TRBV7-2,ASSPQTGGNSPLH
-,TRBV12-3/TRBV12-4,ASRQRNRPQQY
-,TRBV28,ASSSWAEQY
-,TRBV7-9,VSSPQMNTEAF
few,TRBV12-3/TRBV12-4,ASSPRDSGVHEQY
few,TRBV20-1,SASAGNTGELF
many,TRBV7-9,ASSFGRWFWSYGYT
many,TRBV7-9,ASSPPRPGRAF
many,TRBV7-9,ASSFRGTGGFFGEQY
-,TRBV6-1,ASRAGLAAHEQY